The rows below give T cell receptor beta chains drawn from one sample of a study of T cell responses to AZD1222 COVID-19 vaccine. Here immunoSEQ multiplex PCR was the method, and the copy in TCRdb shows in-frame clones only, minus some. The sample includes roughly 150,000 clones, roughly 92% of them seen just once. Sequenced material: peripheral blood, taken on day 0 of AZD1222 vaccination. The receptors originated from an adult in good health. The CDR3 runs from the conserved cysteine through the conserved F or W. D genes are given only for firm matches. The size field is filled for only some rows; it gives once, few, many or a size class.

D gene: -; J gene: TRBJ2-2; V gene: TRBV5-6; clone size: -; CDR3 protein: CASSPRAGNGAGELFF; CDR3 DNA: TGTGCCAGCAGCCCCAGGGCTGGAAATGGAGCCGGGGAGCTGTTTTTT
D gene: -; J gene: TRBJ2-1; V gene: TRBV20-1; clone size: -; CDR3 protein: CSAHQGGEQFF; CDR3 DNA: TGCAGTGCTCATCAGGGGGGTGAGCAGTTCTTC
D gene: -; J gene: TRBJ1-2; V gene: TRBV19; clone size: -; CDR3 protein: CASSTRSTYGYTF; CDR3 DNA: TGTGCCAGTAGTACCCGTTCAACTTATGGCTACACCTTC
D gene: -; J gene: TRBJ2-2; V gene: TRBV7-9; clone size: -; CDR3 protein: CASSPRGNTGELFF; CDR3 DNA: TGTGCCAGCAGCCCTAGAGGGAACACCGGGGAGCTGTTTTTT
D gene: -; J gene: TRBJ1-5; V gene: TRBV6-6; clone size: -; CDR3 protein: CASSYYNLNQPQHF; CDR3 DNA: TGTGCCAGCAGTTACTACAATCTCAATCAGCCCCAGCATTTT
D gene: TRBD1; J gene: TRBJ1-2; V gene: TRBV5-1; clone size: -; CDR3 protein: CASSRGQVDGYTF; CDR3 DNA: TGCGCCAGCAGCCGGGGACAGGTCGATGGCTACACCTTC
D gene: -; J gene: TRBJ1-1; V gene: TRBV6-5; clone size: once; CDR3 protein: CATEVQGSNTEAFF; CDR3 DNA: TGTGCCACCGAGGTGCAGGGATCCAACACTGAAGCTTTCTTT
D gene: -; J gene: TRBJ2-7; V gene: TRBV5-8; clone size: -; CDR3 protein: CASRPRVSEQYF; CDR3 DNA: TGTGCCAGCAGGCCCCGGGTTAGCGAGCAGTACTTC
D gene: -; J gene: TRBJ1-3; V gene: TRBV4-1; clone size: -; CDR3 protein: CASSFHGAGNTIYF; CDR3 DNA: TGCGCCAGCAGCTTTCACGGGGCTGGAAACACCATATATTTT
D gene: -; J gene: TRBJ1-6; V gene: TRBV4-3; clone size: -; CDR3 protein: CASSQDFWNSPLHF; CDR3 DNA: TGCGCCAGCAGCCAAGATTTTTGGAATTCACCCCTCCACTTT
D gene: -; J gene: TRBJ2-3; V gene: TRBV6-4; clone size: -; CDR3 protein: CASSVVNTDTQYF; CDR3 DNA: TGTGCCAGCAGTGTTGTGAACACAGATACGCAGTATTTT
D gene: -; J gene: TRBJ1-1; V gene: TRBV19; clone size: once; CDR3 protein: CASSRDRNTEAFF; CDR3 DNA: TGTGCCAGTAGTAGGGATCGGAACACTGAAGCTTTCTTT
D gene: TRBD1; J gene: TRBJ2-7; V gene: TRBV20-1; clone size: -; CDR3 protein: CSASKGTGVGFFRNEQYF; CDR3 DNA: TGCAGTGCTAGTAAAGGGACAGGGGTCGGTTTTTTCAGGAACGAGCAGTACTTC
D gene: -; J gene: TRBJ1-1; V gene: TRBV4-1; clone size: -; CDR3 protein: CASSLGPMNTEAFF; CDR3 DNA: TGCGCCAGCAGCCTGGGACCGATGAACACTGAAGCTTTCTTT